This section outlines one T cell receptor (beta chain) sequence together with its context. Its antigen is currently unknown. Sequenced by immunoSEQ multiplex PCR; TCRdb stores in-frame clones only, minus some. The table lists roughly 200,000 clones, 85% to 95% of them singletons. The CDR3 consists of 15 residues. The germline V gene has CDR1 LNHDA and CDR2 SQIVND (reference sequence). V lost 5 bases and J 4 bases, leaving 14 bases between the germline ends. This entry comes from a study of T cell responses to AZD1222 COVID-19 vaccine. General study findings and limits: Spike regions recognized by vaccine-associated CD4 TCRs spanned the protein, led by 160-218 and 743-854. Clonal diversity was possibly underestimated, and white British individuals and females predominated among donors.

The V gene is TRBV19, the J gene TRBJ1-4, with D tentatively TRBD1 (5 bases). Sequencing was performed on peripheral blood, taken 28 days after the second dose of the MenACWY control vaccine. The sequence derives from an adult who received the MenACWY meningococcal vaccine as a control. The CDR3 nucleotides are TGTGCCAGTAGTCGTCTCGGGGCTGTTAATGAAAAACTGTTTTTT. This gives the protein CASSRLGAVNEKLFF.